This TCR beta chain is drawn from a study of cytomegalovirus exposure and HLA in healthy donors. Findings and caveats of the study: Analysis performed later showed TCR beta chains linked to HLA being more clonally expanded than equally common others. An Asian-associated ancestry cluster reportedly showed fewer N-insertions than the roughly 670-donor mean in a later analysis. It was only CMV serostatus that was available as immune exposure information.

In regard to this clone: Its target is not known.

CDR1 and CDR2 (germline): SGHRS, YFSETQ. The CDR3 runs to 15 residues. Trimming took off 1 base at V and 1 base at J, with 11 bases between the two ends. With 60 Vbeta and 13 Jbeta primers, the PCR was carried out. As handled by the study authors: In a later analysis, the count reached 82 million or so unique TCR beta chains, with roughly 11 million shared. The table came from immunoSEQ multiplex PCR; TCRdb's copy has only in-frame clones and leaves some out. D and trimming come from the DNA, and the V and J calls and clone size come from that table. This listing includes about 140,000 clones. The sequencing input was PBMCs. The rearrangement joins TRBV5-1 to TRBJ1-1; D is unresolved. The clonotype was recovered from a man aged 35 to 55 in good health and CMV-seronegative. The CDR3 is CASSLLSLQNTEAFF. DNA for the CDR3: TGCGCCAGCAGCTTGCTATCGTTGCAGAACACTGAAGCTTTCTTT.